The clone carrying this T cell receptor beta chain was seen many times. Its antigen is unidentified. TCRdb re-called the RT-PCR reads with MiXCR, one entry per CDR3 protein. In the table there are 540,000 or so distinct CDR3 sequences, approximately 12% of which are singletons. The record originates from a study of response to subunit inactivated influenza vaccine. Findings and limits, study-wide: The authors put forward the suggestion that each seasonal influenza vaccination may bring in only a limited number of new T cells.

The CDR3 is 17 residues long. V was clipped by 5 bases and J by 5 bases; unmatched bases: 9. Sequencing was performed on PBMCs from blood, taken about 40 days after vaccination. The receptor was isolated from a man in his fifties or sixties who received an inactivated influenza vaccine. The chain couples TRBV12-3 or TRBV12-4 to TRBJ2-1; 13 bases map to TRBD2. The CDR3 DNA sequence: TGTGCCAGCAGTCTCCCCCGGACTAGCGGGAGAGACAATGAGCAGTTCTTC. It codes for CASSLPRTSGRDNEQFF.